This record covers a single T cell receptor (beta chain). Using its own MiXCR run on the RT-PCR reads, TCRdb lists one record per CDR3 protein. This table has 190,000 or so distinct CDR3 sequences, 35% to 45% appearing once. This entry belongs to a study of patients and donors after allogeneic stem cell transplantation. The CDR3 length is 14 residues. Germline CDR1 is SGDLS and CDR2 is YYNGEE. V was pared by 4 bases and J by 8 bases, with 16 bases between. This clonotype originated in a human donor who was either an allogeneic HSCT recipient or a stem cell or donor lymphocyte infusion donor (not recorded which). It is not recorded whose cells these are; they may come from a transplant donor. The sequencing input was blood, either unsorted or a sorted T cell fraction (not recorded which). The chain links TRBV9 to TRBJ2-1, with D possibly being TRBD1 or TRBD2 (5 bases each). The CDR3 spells CASSPRQTTDEQFF. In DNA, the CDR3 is TGTGCCAGCAGCCCGAGACAGACTACCGATGAGCAGTTCTTC.